Below are 9 T cell receptor beta chains sequenced from a single sample in a study of T cell responses to AZD1222 COVID-19 vaccine. Clones were sequenced by immunoSEQ multiplex PCR, and TCRdb holds only the in-frame ones, with some missing. The sample comprises about 120,000 clones, 85% to 90% of which are singletons, and around 8.6% rests with the top ten. The material sequenced was peripheral blood, taken on day 0 of AZD1222 vaccination. The origin of the receptors is an adult in good health.

The chain joins TRBV7-2 to TRBJ2-3; D remains ambiguous. Deletions cut 2 bases from V and 2 bases from J, with 14 bases between. Germline CDR1 SGHTA, CDR2 FQGNSA. CDR3 length: 16 amino acids. In DNA, the CDR3 is TGTGCCAGCAGCTTACTCCGGACGCCGGACACAGATACGCAGTATTTT. It codes for CASSLLRTPDTDTQYF.

The V gene is TRBV28, the J gene TRBJ1-3; TRBD1 is a possible D gene (5 bases). Germline CDR1 and CDR2: MDHEN and SYDVKM. V lost 5 bases to trimming and J lost 4 bases, with 12 bases between them. This CDR3 has 14 residues. CDR3 sequence reads: CASSTPGMGNTIYF. The CDR3 DNA reads TGTGCCAGCAGTACGCCAGGGATGGGAAACACCATATATTTT.

The chain employs TRBV28 and TRBJ2-2; the D gene is possibly TRBD1 (6 bases). The V end was cut by 5 bases, the J end by 14 bases, with 12 bases between. Germline CDR1 reads MDHEN; CDR2 reads SYDVKM. There are 11 residues in the CDR3. In DNA, the CDR3 is TGTGCCAGCAGTCCCGGACAGAACCTGTTTTTT. Protein product: CASSPGQNLFF. Full variable domain (missing parts from reference TRBV28 and TRBJ2-2): DVKVTQSSRYLVKRTGEKVFLECVQDMDHENMFWYRQDPGLGLRLIYFSYDVKMKEKGDIPEGYSVSREKKERFSLILESASTNQTSMYLCASSPGQNLFFGEGSRLTVL.

The chain recombines TRBV7-6 with TRBJ1-4, with 9 bases fitting TRBD1. From germline, CDR1 is SGHVS and CDR2 FNYEAQ. This CDR3 region has 15 residues. V shed 5 bases, J shed 7 bases, and the junction held 8 bases outside the gene matches. The CDR3, as DNA: TGTGCCAGCAGCACGAACAGGGGGCCTGGTGAAAAACTGTTTTTT. Translated, it gives CASSTNRGPGEKLFF.

The chain uses TRBV6-5 and TRBJ2-7; D perhaps matches TRBD1 (5 bases). Germline V gene lookup returns CDR1 MNHEY and CDR2 SVGAGI. The CDR3 loop spans 11 amino acids. V was trimmed by 6 bases and J by 6 bases, leaving 9 bases between them. CDR3 sequence (DNA): TGTGCCAGCAGAGGGGTTATCGAGCAGTACTTC. This translates into CASRGVIEQYF.

This clone turned up a few times. This chain uses TRBV4-2 with TRBJ1-1, with D unresolved. Trimming took 1 base from V and 7 from J, leaving 13 bases between them. Germline CDR1 and CDR2: LGHNA and YNFKEQ. CDR3 length equals 14 residues. CDR3 region: CASSQGVSQDEAFF. The CDR3 DNA reads as TGTGCCAGCAGCCAAGGCGTTTCGCAGGATGAAGCTTTCTTT.

The chain carries TRBV29-1 and TRBJ1-1, with D possibly TRBD1 on 5 matching bases. The length of the CDR3 is 13 residues. CDR1 is SQVTM and CDR2 is ANQGSEA in the germline V gene. Trimming took 2 bases from V and 5 from J, leaving 12 bases between them. In DNA, the CDR3 is TGCAGCGTTGAATCGGGCGGGGGGACTGAAGCTTTCTTT. Its protein product is CSVESGGGTEAFF.

The V gene is TRBV6-5, the J gene TRBJ1-4; the D gene is possibly TRBD1 (6 bases). This CDR3 spans 15 amino acids. The germline CDR1 and CDR2 sequences are MNHEY and SVGAGI. Trimming took 4 bases from V and 7 from J, leaving 16 bases between them. The CDR3 protein is CASSSRDTGGEKLFF. CDR3 in DNA: TGTGCCAGCAGTTCCCGGGACACCGGGGGTGAAAAACTGTTTTTT.

J is TRBJ1-5 and V is TRBV19, with TRBD1 as a possible D gene (5 bases). The CDR3 runs 16 residues. Per the germline V gene, CDR1 is LNHDA and CDR2 is SQIVND (reference sequence). Deletions cut 3 bases from V and 6 bases from J, with 18 bases between. In DNA, the CDR3 is TGTGCCAGTAGTATGGTGCAGGGTCGGAGTACTCAGCCCCAGCATTTT. Translation: CASSMVQGRSTQPQHF.